The next 15 T cell receptor beta chains were all read from a single sample in a study of siplizumab effects on memory and regulatory T cells. TCRdb's table, derived via immunoSEQ multiplex PCR, lists solely in-frame clones and lacks some. The sample gives around 94,000 clones, roughly 90% of which show up once; 1.1% is in the top ten. The sequencing input was CD4+ T cells sorted from blood. These receptors all come from a human donor in good health.

The CDR3 loop reads CASSVQVANYGYTF. Here the CDR3 DNA reads TGCGCCAGCAGCGTACAGGTAGCTAACTATGGCTACACCTTC. V usage is TRBV5-1 and J usage is TRBJ1-2; a weak D match, TRBD1 (5 bases). Germline V gene data show CDR1 as SGHRS and CDR2 as YFSETQ. The CDR3 is 14 residues long. Trimming cost V 4 bases and J 0 bases, with 10 bases left between them.

The V call is TRBV7-9, the J call TRBJ2-3, with D perhaps matching TRBD2 (5 bases). The V end lost 5 bases, the J end lost 0 bases, and 9 bases lay between the germline ends. The CDR3 length is 14 residues. Germline loops: CDR1 SEHNR, CDR2 FQNEAQ (reference sequence). CDR3 in amino acids: CASSPSGSTDTQYF. The CDR3 DNA is TGTGCCAGCAGCCCCAGCGGCAGCACAGATACGCAGTATTTT.

This clone was seen once. This rearrangement joins TRBV28 to TRBJ2-1; 11 nucleotides agree with TRBD2. V lost 6 bases to trimming and J lost 7 bases; unmatched junction nucleotides: 11. CDR3 length: 16 residues. CDR1 and CDR2 from the germline V gene are MDHEN and SYDVKM. CDR3 loop: CASSSTSGKVDNEQFF. DNA of the CDR3: TGTGCCAGCAGCTCGACTAGCGGGAAAGTTGATAATGAGCAGTTCTTC. Combining the CDR3 with reference TRBV28 and TRBJ2-1 gives the whole variable domain DVKVTQSSRYLVKRTGEKVFLECVQDMDHENMFWYRQDPGLGLRLIYFSYDVKMKEKGDIPEGYSVSREKKERFSLILESASTNQTSMYLCASSSTSGKVDNEQFFGPGTRLTVL.

J is TRBJ1-2 and V is TRBV12-5, with 7 nucleotides matching TRBD1. This CDR3 comprises 20 residues. V was clipped by 0 bases and J by 7 bases; unmatched bases: 23. Germline lookup yields CDR1 LGHNT and CDR2 FRNRAP. The CDR3 DNA is TGTGCTAGTGGTTTGGTAGGCGCCTACCAATCGGACAGGAATCCTGGTGGCTACACCTTC. It specifies CASGLVGAYQSDRNPGGYTF.

The chain couples TRBV19 to TRBJ1-5; D is unresolved. The V and J ends lost 9 bases and 1 base respectively, with 13 bases between them. This CDR3 contains 14 residues. From germline, CDR1 is LNHDA and CDR2 SQIVND (reference sequence). CDR3 in amino acids: CASNPSGSNQPQHF. The DNA for the CDR3 is TGTGCCAGCAACCCTTCGGGAAGCAATCAGCCCCAGCATTTT.

The chain combines TRBV11-2 with TRBJ2-7; D not certain. Germline CDR1 is SGHAT and CDR2 is FQNNGV. This CDR3 region has 12 residues. Deletions cut 7 bases from V and 1 base from J, with 8 bases between. CDR3 bases: TGTGCCAGCACCTATGCGTCCTACGAGCAGTACTTC. It translates to CASTYASYEQYF.

The J gene is TRBJ2-3, the V gene TRBV7-3, with 8 bases aligning to TRBD2. The V gene's germline CDR1 is SGHTA and CDR2 FQGTGA. With V trimmed by 5 bases and J by 2 bases, 6 bases remained unmatched. The CDR3 covers 15 residues. The CDR3 is CASSRELAVTDTQYF. The CDR3 DNA sequence: TGTGCCAGCAGCCGAGAACTAGCGGTCACAGATACGCAGTATTTT.

This clone occurred once. This chain joins TRBV11-2 and TRBJ2-5, with 9 bases matching TRBD2. Germline V CDR1 and CDR2: SGHAT, FQNNGV. This CDR3 has 16 residues. With V trimmed by 5 bases and J by 1 base, 8 bases remained unmatched. The CDR3 bases are TGTGCCAGCAGCATCGGACTAGCGAGTGTCCAAGAGACCCAGTACTTC. It yields the protein CASSIGLASVQETQYF.

This rearrangement joins TRBV7-9 to TRBJ2-3; D is possibly TRBD1 (5 bases). Trimming removed 5 bases at V and 1 base at J, with 13 bases between. Per germline, CDR1 SEHNR and CDR2 FQNEAQ (reference sequence). The CDR3 consists of 15 residues. The CDR3 sequence: CASSVLGPRTDTQYF. CDR3 bases: TGTGCCAGCAGCGTCCTGGGGCCTCGCACAGATACGCAGTATTTT. The full variable domain, its missing parts supplied by reference TRBV7-9 and TRBJ2-3, is DTGVSQNPRHKITKRGQNVTFRCDPISEHNRLYWYRQTLGQGPEFLTYFQNEAQLEKSRLLSDRFSAERPKGSFSTLEIQRTEQGDSAMYLCASSVLGPRTDTQYFGPGTRLTVL.

This clone has more than one count but fewer than ten. This sequence joins TRBV27 and TRBJ2-2; weak D call: TRBD1 (5 bases). The CDR3 is 16 amino acids. The germline gives CDR1 MNHEY, CDR2 SMNVEV (reference sequence). The V gene lost 5 bases and the J gene lost 1 base, with 14 bases spanning the gap. CDR3 nucleotide sequence: TGTGCCAGCAGTCCCCGACAGAGATTGAACACCGGGGAGCTGTTTTTT. It is translated as CASSPRQRLNTGELFF.

The chain has TRBV5-1 and TRBJ2-1, with D unclear. Trimming took off 4 bases at V and 0 bases at J, with 11 bases between the two ends. Looked up from germline, CDR1 is SGHRS and CDR2 is YFSETQ. CDR3 length: 15 residues. Here the CDR3 reads CASSRVDRSYNEQFF. CDR3 DNA: TGCGCCAGCAGCCGGGTGGATCGCTCCTACAATGAGCAGTTCTTC.

V usage is TRBV30 and J usage is TRBJ2-3; D unclear. The CDR3 extends over 13 amino acids. V was shortened by 1 base and J by 3 bases, with 8 bases between the two germline ends. Germline CDR1 and CDR2: GTSNPN and SVGIG (reference sequence). In DNA, the CDR3 is TGTGCCTGGAGTGCGCTAAGGACAGATACGCAGTATTTT. Protein product: CAWSALRTDTQYF. Looking up the rest from reference TRBV30 and TRBJ2-3 gives the full variable domain: SQTIHQWPATLVQPVGSPLSLECTVEGTSNPNLYWYRQAAGRGLQLLFYSVGIGQISSEVPQNLSASRPQDRQFILSSKKLLLSDSGFYLCAWSALRTDTQYFGPGTRLTVL.

This rearrangement joins TRBV7-8 to TRBJ1-1; 7 positions match TRBD1. CDR1 is SGHVS, CDR2 FQNEAQ, per germline. The length of the CDR3 is 13 residues. V dropped 5 bases and J dropped 10; count of bases not matched to a gene: 10. The CDR3 bases are TGTGCCAGCAGCAATAGACAGGGTCTAGGAGCTTTCTTT. Translated: CASSNRQGLGAFF. Drawing the rest from reference TRBV7-8 and TRBJ1-1, the complete variable domain is GAGVSQSPRYKVAKRGQDVALRCDPISGHVSLFWYQQALGQGPEFLTYFQNEAQLDKSGLPSDRFFAERPEGSVSTLKIQRTQQEDSAVYLCASSNRQGLGAFFGQGTRLTVV.

The chain joins TRBV2 to TRBJ2-7; D not resolved. There are 12 residues in the CDR3. Germline values: CDR1 SNHLY, CDR2 FYNNEI. The V end lost 2 bases, the J end lost 4 bases, and 6 bases lay between the germline ends. In DNA form, the CDR3 reads TGTGCCAGCAGTGAATTTGGGTACGAGCAGTACTTC. This sequence encodes CASSEFGYEQYF.

About this clone itself: The same CDR3 can be traced to other DNA sequences in this sample. The genes are TRBV30 and TRBJ1-2; D may be TRBD1 (6 bases). CDR1 GTSNPN and CDR2 SVGIG come from the germline V gene (reference sequence). CDR3 length: 15 amino acids. The V end lost 4 bases, the J end lost 7 bases, and 22 bases lay between the germline ends. CDR3 nucleotide sequence: TGTGCCTGGAATTGGGGGCGAGGGGGGAGAGGTGGCTACACCTTC. It encodes CAWNWGRGGRGGYTF. The whole variable domain, filled in from reference TRBV30 and TRBJ1-2, reads SQTIHQWPATLVQPVGSPLSLECTVEGTSNPNLYWYRQAAGRGLQLLFYSVGIGQISSEVPQNLSASRPQDRQFILSSKKLLLSDSGFYLCAWNWGRGGRGGYTFGSGTRLTVV.